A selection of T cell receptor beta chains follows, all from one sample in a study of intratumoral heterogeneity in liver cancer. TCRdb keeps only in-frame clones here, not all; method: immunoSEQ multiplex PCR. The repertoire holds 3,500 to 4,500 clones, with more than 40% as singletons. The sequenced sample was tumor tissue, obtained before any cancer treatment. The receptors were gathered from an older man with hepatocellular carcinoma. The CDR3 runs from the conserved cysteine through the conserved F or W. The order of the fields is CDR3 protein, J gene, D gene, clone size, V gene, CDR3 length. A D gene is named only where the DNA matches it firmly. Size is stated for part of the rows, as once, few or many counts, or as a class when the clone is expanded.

CAISEFAEKVNTEAFF,TRBJ1-1,NA,NA,TRBV10-3,16
CASSGLGSQYF,TRBJ2-5,NA,NA,TRBV28,11
CSVDVSGSEQYF,TRBJ2-7,NA,NA,TRBV29-1,12
CSVAVGGRGTEAFF,TRBJ1-1,NA,once,TRBV29-1,14
CATSGTGVEKLFF,TRBJ1-4,TRBD1,medium-sized,TRBV6-5,13
CASSPPLAGVYEQYF,TRBJ2-7,TRBD2,NA,TRBV2,15
CASSYSRGGTGELFF,TRBJ2-2,NA,NA,TRBV6-5,15
CSAARETQYF,TRBJ2-5,NA,NA,TRBV20-1,10
CATSGSTGQGIYNEQFF,TRBJ2-1,TRBD1,NA,TRBV24-1,17
CASSSGGIGVWADTQYF,TRBJ2-3,TRBD1,NA,TRBV7-3,17
CSASDRGGSSYEQYF,TRBJ2-7,TRBD2,few,TRBV20-1,15
CASSQGYGGLSNQPQHF,TRBJ1-5,NA,few,TRBV4-1,17
CASSWGHQDQPQHF,TRBJ1-5,NA,once,TRBV6-2/TRBV6-3,14
CASKYGQNSNQPQHF,TRBJ1-5,NA,NA,TRBV27,15
CASSVAGRVNTEAFF,TRBJ1-1,NA,NA,TRBV19,15
CASSLGGGGEQFF,TRBJ2-1,NA,NA,TRBV7-3,13
CASLNLYIPSEAFF,TRBJ1-1,NA,NA,TRBV5-6,14
CASSLTGRTNEKLFF,TRBJ1-4,NA,NA,TRBV5-1,15
CATSSFGQGTTNEKLFF,TRBJ1-4,TRBD1,large,TRBV15,17
CSVEFYEEQFF,TRBJ2-1,NA,NA,TRBV20-1,11
CASSLQGGYGYTF,TRBJ1-2,NA,NA,TRBV12-3/TRBV12-4,13
CASSLHQGMRHEQFF,TRBJ2-1,NA,once,TRBV5-4,15
CASSQDRVNTGELFF,TRBJ2-2,TRBD1,large,TRBV4-3,15
CSVGPGGTGYTF,TRBJ1-2,TRBD1,once,TRBV29-1,12
CASTFQTGKNEKLFF,TRBJ1-4,NA,NA,TRBV5-1,15
CASSSRRDGNEQFF,TRBJ2-1,NA,NA,TRBV27,14
CASSPGQALQPQHF,TRBJ1-5,TRBD1,NA,TRBV28,14
CASSLRGETQYF,TRBJ2-5,NA,medium-sized,TRBV5-1,12
CASSPRTGRSYEQYF,TRBJ2-7,TRBD1,NA,TRBV18,15
CASSLGQGYSEAFF,TRBJ1-1,NA,few,TRBV7-8,14
CASSLSETDTQYF,TRBJ2-3,NA,NA,TRBV11-3,13
CASSLQGQGGSEKLFF,TRBJ1-4,TRBD1,medium-sized,TRBV5-1,16
CASSPDRGQWETQYF,TRBJ2-5,TRBD1,NA,TRBV7-3,15
CASSQAGASTDTQYF,TRBJ2-3,NA,few,TRBV4-3,15
CASSYQGFSYNEQFF,TRBJ2-1,NA,NA,TRBV6-5,15
CASSPPMATLSYNEQFF,TRBJ2-1,NA,NA,TRBV18,17
CASSWDRIYEQYF,TRBJ2-7,TRBD1,NA,TRBV6-6,13
CASSLRDSSSYEQYF,TRBJ2-7,NA,NA,TRBV5-1,15
CASSPSPSGNNSPLHF,TRBJ1-6,NA,few,TRBV18,16
CASSLGRGTEGGYTF,TRBJ1-2,NA,NA,TRBV27,15
CSATRRNSGVLDTQYF,TRBJ2-3,NA,NA,TRBV29-1,16
CASSAWDRGRERSGNTIYF,TRBJ1-3,TRBD1,NA,TRBV7-8,19
CASSQYNEQFF,TRBJ2-1,NA,few,TRBV27,11
CASSLYQGLEQFF,TRBJ2-1,NA,few,TRBV11-1,13